This entry lists 28 T cell receptor beta chains sequenced from one sample in a study of blood T cell repertoires in COVID-19. Only in-frame clones appear in the TCRdb table, and some are missing; sequencing was by immunoSEQ multiplex PCR. This table has about 200,000 clones, 85% appearing once. Sequencing was carried out using peripheral blood. The receptors stem from a man in his sixties with COVID-19, enrolled during active disease.

The J gene is TRBJ2-1, the V gene TRBV3-1 (or the pseudogene TRBV3-2), with 9 bases matching TRBD2. Per the germline V gene, CDR1 is LGHDT and CDR2 is YNNKEL (reference sequence). There are 15 residues in the CDR3. With 6 bases clipped from V and 3 bases from J, the junction kept 6 bases outside the gene matches. The DNA of the CDR3 is TGTGCCAGCAGAAGGACTAGCGCACTCTACAATGAGCAGTTCTTC. Translation gives CASRRTSALYNEQFF.

The chain uses TRBV19 and TRBJ2-5, with D possibly TRBD1 on 6 matching bases. Per germline, CDR1 LNHDA and CDR2 SQIVND (reference sequence). V lost 3 bases to trimming and J lost 5 bases, with 16 bases between them. The CDR3 is 15 amino acids. CDR3 sequence reads: CASSIYLGRGETQYF. CDR3 in DNA: TGTGCCAGTAGTATTTATCTGGGTAGGGGGGAGACCCAGTACTTC. The full variable domain, rest sourced from reference TRBV19 and TRBJ2-5, is DGGITQSPKYLFRKEGQNVTLSCEQNLNHDAMYWYRQDPGQGLRLIYYSQIVNDFQKGDIAEGYSVSREKKESFPLTVTSAQKNPTAFYLCASSIYLGRGETQYFGPGTRLLVL.

The rearrangement joins TRBV6-5 to TRBJ1-2; D is unclear. This CDR3 is built from 12 residues. V lost 7 bases, J lost 4 bases, and 10 bases lay in between. The germline V gene encodes CDR1 MNHEY and CDR2 SVGAGI. CDR3 coding DNA: TGTGCCAGCAAGGAGGGTAGCTATGGCTACACCTTC. Translating it yields CASKEGSYGYTF.

DNA of the CDR3: TGTGCCACCGGATTGAATAGGGGGCGCGAGCAGTACTTC. Translated: CATGLNRGREQYF. The V gene is TRBV24-1, the J gene TRBJ2-7, with TRBD1 matching 7 bases. With 9 bases clipped from V and 6 bases from J, the junction kept 10 bases outside the gene matches. The CDR3 runs 13 residues. Germline V lookup: CDR1 KGHDR, CDR2 SFDVKD.

The chain links TRBV20-1 to TRBJ1-2; D is perhaps TRBD1 (5 bases). The germline CDR1 and CDR2 sequences are DFQATT and SNEGSKA (reference sequence). This CDR3 has 10 amino acids. Trimming took off 6 bases at V and 7 bases at J, with 9 bases between the two ends. For the CDR3, the DNA is TGCAGTGCGGGGCCCGGTGGCTACACCTTC. Translating it yields CSAGPGGYTF.

In DNA form, the CDR3 reads TGTGCCAGCTCACCCGGGACAGGGTATATGAGCTATGGCTACACCTTC. Amino acids: CASSPGTGYMSYGYTF. This sequence joins TRBV18 and TRBJ1-2, with 9 bases that match TRBD1. With V trimmed by 3 bases and J by 4 bases, 9 bases remained unmatched. Looked up from germline, CDR1 is KGHSH and CDR2 is LQKENI. The CDR3 contains 16 residues. Complete variable domain (other parts from reference TRBV18 and TRBJ1-2): NAGVMQNPRHLVRRRGQEARLRCSPMKGHSHVYWYRQLPEEGLKFMVYLQKENIIDESGMPKERFSAEFPKEGPSILRIQQVVRGDSAAYFCASSPGTGYMSYGYTFGSGTRLTVV.

The V gene is TRBV27, the J gene TRBJ2-1; 9 nucleotides line up with TRBD1. V dropped 8 bases and J dropped 6; count of bases not matched to a gene: 8. Germline V gene lookup returns CDR1 MNHEY and CDR2 SMNVEV (reference sequence). The CDR3 contains 14 residues. The CDR3 DNA is TGTGCCAGCTCCGCCGGGACAGGGATCAATGAGCAGTTCTTC. Translating it yields CASSAGTGINEQFF.

This clone occurred once. The rearrangement links TRBV6-6 to TRBJ1-5, with D maybe TRBD1 (6 bases). V lost 7 bases to trimming and J lost 4 bases, with 17 bases between them. The CDR3 has 15 amino acids. From germline, CDR1 is MNHNY and CDR2 SVGAGI (reference sequence). The DNA for the CDR3 is TGTGCCAGCAACAAACCGGGACATTTAAATCAGCCCCAGCATTTT. Amino acids: CASNKPGHLNQPQHF.

The J gene is TRBJ1-2, the V gene TRBV27, with 8 bases aligning to TRBD1. Unmatched junction bases numbered 10, after V lost 5 bases and J lost 2 bases. There are 16 residues in the CDR3. Germline V gene sequence: CDR1 MNHEY, CDR2 SMNVEV (reference sequence). The DNA for the CDR3 is TGTGCCAGCAGTCCCACTCCAGGGGGCGTCAACTATGGCTACACCTTC. This codes for CASSPTPGGVNYGYTF.

J is TRBJ1-1 and V is TRBV6-2 or TRBV6-3; D is unresolved. Germline V gives CDR1 MNHEY, CDR2 SVGEGT. V gave up 6 bases and J gave up 1 base, with 12 bases separating them. The CDR3 runs to 14 residues. The CDR3 loop reads CASSHYRGNTEAFF. For the CDR3, the DNA is TGTGCCAGCAGCCATTACCGGGGGAACACTGAAGCTTTCTTT.

The count of this clone is one. The gene calls are TRBV6-6 and TRBJ1-5; TRBD1 matches at 7 bases. This CDR3 has 15 amino acids. Trimming removed 6 bases from V and 1 base from J; junction bases left unmatched: 6. CDR1 is MNHNY and CDR2 is SVGAGI in the germline V gene (reference sequence). The CDR3 loop reads CASRTRQGSNQPQHF. The CDR3 DNA follows: TGTGCCAGCAGGACACGACAGGGCAGCAATCAGCCCCAGCATTTT.

This clone was picked up one time. The chain carries TRBV9 and TRBJ1-1; 7 bases match TRBD1. The V and J ends lost 1 base and 12 bases, in that order; junction bases with no gene match: 9. The germline V gene has CDR1 SGDLS and CDR2 YYNGEE. This CDR3 spans 13 amino acids. The CDR3 loop is CASSVMTGKETFF. CDR3 sequence (DNA): TGTGCCAGCAGCGTAATGACAGGGAAGGAGACTTTCTTT.

This clone was detected only once. V and J are TRBV2 and TRBJ2-2; D might be TRBD2 (6 bases). Trimming removed 11 bases at V and 2 bases at J, with 18 bases between. There are 15 residues in the CDR3. Germline lookup yields CDR1 SNHLY and CDR2 FYNNEI. The CDR3 sequence is CAWNRGRLNTGELFF. CDR3 nucleotide sequence: TGTGCCTGGAATCGGGGGAGGCTTAACACCGGGGAGCTGTTTTTT.

The chain couples TRBV28 to TRBJ2-2; possible D gene TRBD2, 5 bases. The CDR3 is made up of 14 amino acids. Looked up from germline, CDR1 is MDHEN and CDR2 is SYDVKM. Trimming removed 3 bases from V and 4 bases from J, with 9 bases in between. The CDR3: CASSLAGGTGELFF. CDR3 DNA sequence: TGTGCCAGCAGTTTGGCGGGCGGCACCGGGGAGCTGTTTTTT.

The chain combines TRBV19 with TRBJ2-2; TRBD1 matches 7 bases. Germline lookup yields CDR1 LNHDA and CDR2 SQIVND (reference sequence). Germline trimming cut 5 bases from V and 1 base from J; bases unmatched to any gene: 4. The CDR3 is 15 residues long. The CDR3 DNA follows: TGTGCCAGTAGTGGGACAGACTTGAACACCGGGGAGCTGTTTTTT. Its protein is CASSGTDLNTGELFF.

The gene calls are TRBV24-1 and TRBJ2-2; the match to TRBD2 covers 12 bases. The CDR3 has 16 amino acids. In germline, CDR1 is KGHDR, CDR2 SFDVKD. Trimming removed 4 bases from V and 5 bases from J; junction bases left unmatched: 4. CDR3 sequence (DNA): TGTGCCACCAGTGACCCTGGACTAGCGGGAACCGGGGAGCTGTTTTTT. As protein: CATSDPGLAGTGELFF.

This clone was counted many times. V usage is TRBV15 and J usage is TRBJ1-2; TRBD1 is a possible D gene (5 bases). This CDR3 region has 14 residues. V was shortened by 3 bases and J by 7 bases, with 15 bases between the two germline ends. CDR1 is LNHNV, CDR2 YYDKDF, per germline (reference sequence). CDR3: CATSRGGGTRGYTF. Here the CDR3 DNA reads TGTGCCACCAGCAGGGGGGGAGGGACTCGTGGCTACACCTTC.

The rearrangement joins TRBV27 to TRBJ2-7; 7 positions agree with TRBD2. CDR3 length: 16 residues. CDR1 MNHEY and CDR2 SMNVEV come from the germline V gene (reference sequence). Trimming cost V 0 bases and J 3 bases; bases outside gene matches: 8. DNA of the CDR3: TGTGCCAGCAGTTTATCAGGGCTAGCGGAGGGCTACGAGCAGTACTTC. It encodes CASSLSGLAEGYEQYF.

This clone was found a few times. The chain employs TRBV5-1 and TRBJ1-3, with 9 bases identical to TRBD1. J gave up 1 base and V 4 bases, and 9 bases lay outside the gene matches. Germline loops: CDR1 SGHRS, CDR2 YFSETQ. The CDR3 has 17 residues. In DNA form, the CDR3 reads TGCGCCAGCAGCCCCCAGGGACAGGGTTCATCTGGAAACACCATATATTTT. It yields the protein CASSPQGQGSSGNTIYF.

This sequence joins TRBV3-1 (or the pseudogene TRBV3-2) and TRBJ1-4; D not certain. CDR3 length equals 15 residues. V was cut by 3 bases and J by 8 bases, with 16 bases left in between. CDR1 and CDR2 (germline): LGHDT, YNNKEL (reference sequence). For the CDR3, the DNA is TGTGCCAGCAGCCAGGACGGGCGGGGATGGGAAAAACTGTTTTTT. As protein: CASSQDGRGWEKLFF.

The chain links TRBV2 to TRBJ2-2; D possibly corresponds to TRBD2 (6 bases). Germline assignment: CDR1 SNHLY and CDR2 FYNNEI. The CDR3 sequence is 14 residues long. Between the trimmed V and J ends, which lost 11 bases and 1 base, there was a span of 14 bases. CDR3: CAEGGPLNTGELFF. The CDR3 DNA is TGTGCCGAGGGAGGACCCCTGAACACCGGGGAGCTGTTTTTT.

This sequence joins TRBV6-2 or TRBV6-3 and TRBJ2-1; 10 positions match TRBD1. The CDR3 is 15 residues long. The ends lost 2 bases at V and 7 bases at J; junction bases unmatched: 5. CDR1 is MNHEY and CDR2 is SVGEGT in the germline V gene. The CDR3 here is CASSYRDRGQNEQFF. In DNA, the CDR3 is TGTGCCAGCAGTTACAGGGACAGGGGCCAAAATGAGCAGTTCTTC.

The CDR3 loop reads CASSPGTGGTEAFF. The CDR3, as DNA: TGCGCCAGCAGCCCCGGGACAGGGGGCACTGAAGCTTTCTTT. The chain is built from TRBV5-1 and TRBJ1-1, with 11 bases aligning to TRBD1. With 4 bases clipped from V and 4 bases from J, the junction kept 3 bases outside the gene matches. The germline V gene encodes CDR1 SGHRS and CDR2 YFSETQ. There are 14 residues in the CDR3.

The chain links TRBV5-1 to TRBJ1-1; 8 positions agree with TRBD1. The germline CDR1 and CDR2 sequences are SGHRS and YFSETQ. This CDR3 region has 14 residues. V lost 4 bases to trimming and J lost 3 bases; unmatched junction nucleotides: 5. The DNA for the CDR3 is TGCGCCAGCAGCCCCAGGGGGCAGGACACTGAAGCTTTCTTT. Amino acid sequence: CASSPRGQDTEAFF.

The J gene is TRBJ2-3, the V gene TRBV5-1, with D unresolved. In germline, CDR1 is SGHRS, CDR2 YFSETQ. CDR3 length equals 15 residues. Trimming cost V 0 bases and J 0 bases, with 8 bases left between them. The CDR3 bases are TGCGCCAGCAGCTTGGCCGACGGGAGCACAGATACGCAGTATTTT. It specifies CASSLADGSTDTQYF.

The V and J genes are TRBV7-7 and TRBJ2-5, with TRBD2 matching over 8 bases. The CDR3 sequence is 15 residues long. Germline-derived CDR1 and CDR2 are SSHAT and FNYEAQ (reference sequence). J was trimmed by 6 bases and V by 4 bases; bases with no gene match: 10. CDR3 in DNA: TGTGCCAGCAGCTCGGGGGGGGATATCCGTAAGACCCAGTACTTC. It specifies CASSSGGDIRKTQYF.

The chain employs TRBV30 and TRBJ2-1; 9 bases line up with TRBD2. The CDR3 extends over 14 amino acids. The J segment lost 8 bases and the V segment lost 5 bases, leaving 10 bases of the junction unmatched. Germline V gene lookup returns CDR1 GTSNPN and CDR2 SVGIG (reference sequence). The CDR3 sequence: CAWLYSGRSHEQFF. The CDR3 nucleotides are TGTGCCTGGTTATATAGCGGGAGAAGCCATGAGCAGTTCTTC.

The V and J genes are TRBV24-1 and TRBJ2-1; TRBD2 might be the D (5 bases). The germline CDR1 and CDR2 sequences are KGHDR and SFDVKD. Trimming shortened V by 2 bases and J by 12 bases, and 10 bases separated the two germline ends. This CDR3 has 12 residues. The DNA of the CDR3 is TGTGCCACCAGTGATTCTGGACGGGGGCAGTTCTTC. It is translated as CATSDSGRGQFF.